This T cell receptor beta chain appears in the sequencing data of a study of blood T cell repertoires in COVID-19. Across the study: Acute and convalescent COVID-19 samples came from the United States, Italy and Spain. From T cells, B-cell-depleted T cells, or PBMCs came the material, which was cDNA or gDNA.

In the authors' methods: How many nucleated cells were present was estimated from reference gene primer amplification. The data were produced by immunoSEQ multiplex PCR, yet TCRdb's version contains in-frame clones alone and is incomplete. D and trimming come from the DNA, and the V and J calls and clone size come from that table. The table includes about 75,000 clones, around 84% detected once. CDR3 size: 13 residues. The germline CDR1 and CDR2 sequences are SGHDN and FVKESK. With respect to this clone: Germline and junction disagree at one end, which may indicate a read error.

The sequence was obtained from a woman between 45 and 65 years old with acute or convalescent COVID-19. The J gene is TRBJ2-6, the V gene TRBV14; D gene ambiguous. The sequenced sample consisted of peripheral blood. This CDR3 reads CASSQTNNNVLAF. CDR3 sequence (DNA): TGTGCCAGCAGCCAGACAAACAACAACGTCCTGGCTTTC.